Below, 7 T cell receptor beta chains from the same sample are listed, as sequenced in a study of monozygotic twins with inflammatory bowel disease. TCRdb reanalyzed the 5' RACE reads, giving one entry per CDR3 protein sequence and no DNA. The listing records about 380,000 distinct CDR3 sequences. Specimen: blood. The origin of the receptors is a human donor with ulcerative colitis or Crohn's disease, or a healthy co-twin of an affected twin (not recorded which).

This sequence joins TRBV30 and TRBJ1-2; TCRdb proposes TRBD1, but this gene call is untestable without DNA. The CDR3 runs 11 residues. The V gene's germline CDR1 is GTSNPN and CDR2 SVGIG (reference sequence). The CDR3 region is CAWSWGGGYTF.

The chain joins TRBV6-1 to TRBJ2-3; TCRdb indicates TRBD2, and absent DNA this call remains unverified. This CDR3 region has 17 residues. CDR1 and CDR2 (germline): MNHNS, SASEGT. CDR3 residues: CASSPGSAGGSTDTQYF.

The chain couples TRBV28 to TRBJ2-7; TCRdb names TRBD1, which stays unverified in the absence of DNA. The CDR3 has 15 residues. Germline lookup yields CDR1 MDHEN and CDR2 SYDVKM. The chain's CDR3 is CASKRRTGGANEQYF.

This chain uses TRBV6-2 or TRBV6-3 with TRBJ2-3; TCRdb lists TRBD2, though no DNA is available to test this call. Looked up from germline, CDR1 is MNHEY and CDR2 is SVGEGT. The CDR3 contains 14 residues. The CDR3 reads CASSDREWRDTQYF.

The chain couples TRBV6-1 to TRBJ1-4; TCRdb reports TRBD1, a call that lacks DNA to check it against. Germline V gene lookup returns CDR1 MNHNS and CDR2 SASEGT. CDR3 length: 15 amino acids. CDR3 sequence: CASSSFGGTNEKLFF.

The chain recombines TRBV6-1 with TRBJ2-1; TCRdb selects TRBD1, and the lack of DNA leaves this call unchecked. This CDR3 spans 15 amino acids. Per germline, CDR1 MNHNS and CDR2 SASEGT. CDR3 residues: CASSLSETGYNEQFF.

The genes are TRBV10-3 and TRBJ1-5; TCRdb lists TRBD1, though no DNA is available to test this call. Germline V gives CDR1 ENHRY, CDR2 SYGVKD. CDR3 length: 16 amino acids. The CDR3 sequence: CAISDQGVDSNQPQHF.